The 28 T cell receptor beta chains in this list originate from one sample, sequenced in a study of CD8+ T cells in alopecia areata. Extracted from the samples, RNA was reverse transcribed into cDNA to serve as the sequencing template. The protocol was immunoSEQ multiplex PCR, while the TCRdb copy is restricted to in-frame clones and leaves out a portion. The repertoire holds 150,000 to 200,000 clones, with roughly 65% as singletons. Treatment indicated: oral pan-JAK inhibitor, 5-10 mg twice daily. The source material was CD4+ T cells sorted from blood, sampled at week 4, from a patient treated with tofacitinib. These receptors came from a human donor with alopecia areata.

This clone has a single count. The chain recombines TRBV29-1 with TRBJ2-3; possibly TRBD1 or TRBD2 for D (5 bases each). Germline V CDR1 and CDR2: SQVTM, ANQGSEA. The CDR3 has 13 residues. Trimming left V 6 bases short and J 6 bases short, with 16 bases between. The CDR3 DNA sequence: TGCAGCGTAAACCCGAGGGGCGGTGATACGCAGTATTTT. Protein: CSVNPRGGDTQYF.

CDR3 bases: TGTGCCAGCAGTGAGGGGACATACCAAGAGACCCAGTACTTC. It encodes CASSEGTYQETQYF. This rearrangement joins TRBV2 to TRBJ2-5; D is perhaps TRBD1 (6 bases). In germline, CDR1 is SNHLY, CDR2 FYNNEI. Trimming left V 3 bases short and J 0 bases short, with 8 bases between. This CDR3 has 14 amino acids.

The chain links TRBV5-1 to TRBJ1-6; D is possibly TRBD1 (6 bases). The CDR3 totals 14 residues. V shed 2 bases and J shed 8 bases, with 11 bases lying between them. The germline V gene has CDR1 SGHRS and CDR2 YFSETQ. The CDR3 reads CASSLTGFDSPLHF. CDR3 coding DNA: TGCGCCAGCAGCTTAACAGGGTTCGATTCACCCCTCCACTTT.

This clone was recorded a few times. The V call is TRBV11-2, the J call TRBJ2-1; D might be TRBD1 or TRBD2, each matching 7 bases. V was trimmed by 3 bases and J by 2 bases, leaving 20 bases between them. Germline values: CDR1 SGHAT, CDR2 FQNNGV. The CDR3 has 18 amino acids. CDR3 sequence (DNA): TGTGCCAGCAGCTTCAACATCGCGACAGGGACTACCTACAATGAGCAGTTCTTC. This encodes CASSFNIATGTTYNEQFF.

V is TRBV29-1 and J is TRBJ2-7, with 9 bases aligning to TRBD2. This CDR3 has 13 amino acids. V shed 4 bases, J shed 5 bases, and the junction held 6 bases outside the gene matches. CDR1 and CDR2 from the germline V gene are SQVTM and ANQGSEA. The CDR3 nucleotides are TGCAGCGTTGTGAGGGCTAGCGGGGACGAGCAGTACTTC. It specifies CSVVRASGDEQYF.

The rearrangement joins TRBV29-1 to TRBJ2-2; D perhaps matches TRBD1 (6 bases). Trimming took off 5 bases at V and 7 bases at J, with 14 bases between the two ends. This CDR3 is built from 13 residues. Germline-derived CDR1 and CDR2 are SQVTM and ANQGSEA. The CDR3 loop reads CSVRWGLSGELFF. The CDR3 nucleotides read TGCAGCGTTCGCTGGGGGCTTAGCGGGGAGCTGTTTTTT.

This CDR3 reads CAISGRDSSTDTQYF. DNA of the CDR3: TGTGCCATCAGTGGTAGGGACTCCAGCACAGATACGCAGTATTTT. The gene calls are TRBV10-3 and TRBJ2-3; the D gene is possibly TRBD2 (6 bases). V dropped 4 bases and J dropped 0 bases, with 11 bases sitting between them. Germline values: CDR1 ENHRY, CDR2 SYGVKD. The CDR3 is 15 residues long.

This sequence joins TRBV30 and TRBJ2-7, with D possibly TRBD1 on 5 matching bases. The CDR3 loop spans 13 amino acids. V lost 5 bases and J 1 base, leaving 12 bases between the germline ends. Germline CDR1 GTSNPN, CDR2 SVGIG (reference sequence). The CDR3 sequence is CAWYDSQSYEQYF. The DNA for the CDR3 is TGTGCCTGGTATGACAGTCAGTCCTACGAGCAGTACTTC.

This clone was counted only a few times. The chain uses TRBV7-9 and TRBJ1-1; 8 bases map to TRBD1. V shed 5 bases and J 0 bases; nucleotides not matched to a gene: 8. The germline CDR1 and CDR2 sequences are SEHNR and FQNEAQ (reference sequence). This CDR3 spans 16 amino acids. The CDR3 here is CASSRRQGLMNTEAFF. CDR3 sequence (DNA): TGTGCCAGCAGCCGGAGACAGGGGTTGATGAACACTGAAGCTTTCTTT.

The rearrangement links TRBV7-2 to TRBJ2-7; TRBD1 matches 10 bases. Trimming removed 5 bases from V and 6 bases from J; junction bases left unmatched: 4. Germline lookup yields CDR1 SGHTA and CDR2 FQGNSA. The CDR3 runs 13 residues. CDR3 in amino acids: CASSRDRGLEQYF. The CDR3 coding sequence is TGTGCCAGCAGCCGCGACAGGGGGCTCGAGCAGTACTTC.

V and J are TRBV15 and TRBJ2-3, with D unclear. V was pared by 2 bases and J by 7 bases, with 10 bases between. In germline, CDR1 is LNHNV, CDR2 YYDKDF (reference sequence). The CDR3 is 13 residues long. The CDR3 here is CATSRSQIYTQYF. For the CDR3, the DNA is TGTGCCACCAGCAGATCCCAGATTTATACGCAGTATTTT.

The V gene is TRBV7-3, the J gene TRBJ2-3; TRBD2 is a possible D gene (5 bases). V lost 5 bases and J lost 0, with 9 bases in between. Germline V gives CDR1 SGHTA, CDR2 FQGTGA. The CDR3 runs 14 residues. The CDR3 region has the DNA TGTGCCAGCAGCCCTGGACTGAGCACAGATACGCAGTATTTT. It encodes CASSPGLSTDTQYF.

The genes are TRBV14 and TRBJ2-5; D is perhaps TRBD1 (5 bases). The CDR3 totals 13 residues. CDR1 is SGHDN and CDR2 is FVKESK in the germline V gene. V gave up 1 base and J gave up 2 bases, with 5 bases separating them. The CDR3 DNA follows: TGTGCCAGCAGCCAAGGACAGCAAGAGACCCAGTACTTC. Protein: CASSQGQQETQYF.

The gene calls are TRBV15 and TRBJ1-5; maybe TRBD1 (5 bases). Per the germline V gene, CDR1 is LNHNV and CDR2 is YYDKDF (reference sequence). Trimming took 5 bases from V and 7 from J, leaving 15 bases between them. The CDR3 is 14 residues long. CDR3 residues: CATSRGTSRQPQHF. CDR3 nucleotide sequence: TGTGCCACCAGCCGGGGGACTAGCCGCCAGCCCCAGCATTTT.

The chain is built from TRBV15 and TRBJ2-3; 9 bases fit TRBD1. Germline V gives CDR1 LNHNV, CDR2 YYDKDF (reference sequence). The junction had 9 bases not matched to a gene; V was cut back by 5 bases and J by 3 bases. This CDR3 is built from 16 residues. CDR3 in amino acids: CATSSAPGQGTDTQYF. In nucleotides, the CDR3 is TGTGCCACCAGCTCAGCCCCGGGACAGGGTACAGATACGCAGTATTTT.

The rearrangement uses TRBV6-5 and TRBJ2-5, with a tentative D call TRBD2 (6 bases). The germline gives CDR1 MNHEY, CDR2 SVGAGI. Deletions cut 2 bases from V and 5 bases from J, with 18 bases between. The CDR3 length is 16 residues. The CDR3 DNA follows: TGTGCCAGCAGTTACACTTCGGGACTCGGGCCGGAGACCCAGTACTTC. Translation gives CASSYTSGLGPETQYF.

The chain employs TRBV7-9 and TRBJ2-3; 7 nucleotides align to TRBD1. V lost 2 bases to trimming and J lost 2 bases; unmatched junction nucleotides: 4. Per the germline V gene, CDR1 is SEHNR and CDR2 is FQNEAQ (reference sequence). This CDR3 is 15 amino acids long. The DNA for the CDR3 is TGTGCCAGCAGCTTACTGACAGGGATCACAGATACGCAGTATTTT. Translating it yields CASSLLTGITDTQYF.

This clone turned up a few times. This sample also contains other DNA sequences that code for the same CDR3. The rearrangement links TRBV29-1 to TRBJ2-6; D remains ambiguous. CDR3 length: 13 amino acids. Germline V gene data show CDR1 as SQVTM and CDR2 as ANQGSEA. V shed 4 bases and J shed 0 bases, with 4 bases lying between them. In DNA form, the CDR3 reads TGCAGCGTTGCGGTCTCTGGGGCCAACGTCCTGACTTTC. The encoded protein is CSVAVSGANVLTF.

The chain carries TRBV5-1 and TRBJ2-1, with D possibly TRBD1 on 6 matching bases. CDR1 SGHRS and CDR2 YFSETQ come from the germline V gene. Trimming cost V 5 bases and J 2 bases, with 14 bases left between them. The CDR3 consists of 15 residues. CDR3 sequence (DNA): TGCGCCAGCAGAGAAACGGACAGCCCCTACAATGAGCAGTTCTTC. Encoded protein: CASRETDSPYNEQFF.

By its share, this clone is medium-sized. This chain uses TRBV4-1 with TRBJ1-2; D perhaps matches TRBD1 (5 bases). The CDR3 sequence is 14 residues long. Between the trimmed V and J ends, which lost 0 bases and 2 bases, there was a span of 7 bases. Germline V gene data show CDR1 as MGHRA and CDR2 as YSYEKL. CDR3 protein: CASSQETANYGYTF. CDR3 sequence (DNA): TGCGCCAGCAGCCAAGAGACAGCGAACTATGGCTACACCTTC.

This clone was recorded a few times. The gene calls are TRBV29-1 and TRBJ1-1; TRBD1 might be the D (6 bases). V dropped 6 bases and J dropped 3 bases, with 11 bases sitting between them. This CDR3 is built from 12 residues. The germline gives CDR1 SQVTM, CDR2 ANQGSEA. CDR3: CSVGTRYTEAFF. For the CDR3, the DNA is TGCAGCGTGGGGACACGGTACACTGAAGCTTTCTTT.

The J gene is TRBJ1-2, the V gene TRBV7-6; 9 bases line up with TRBD1. The germline gives CDR1 SGHVS, CDR2 FNYEAQ. This CDR3 region has 14 residues. V shed 0 bases, J shed 6 bases, and the junction held 2 bases outside the gene matches. The CDR3 loop is CASSLAGQGNGYTF. The DNA of the CDR3 is TGTGCCAGCAGCTTAGCGGGACAGGGTAATGGCTACACCTTC.

The V and J genes are TRBV10-3 and TRBJ2-7; D is unclear. The ends were cut back, 5 bases at V and 4 bases at J, with 18 bases in the middle. Germline V gene lookup returns CDR1 ENHRY and CDR2 SYGVKD. This CDR3 has 15 amino acids. The CDR3 reads CAISSTPDEPYEQYF. The CDR3 DNA reads as TGTGCCATCAGTTCTACCCCGGATGAGCCTTACGAGCAGTACTTC.

This clone was seen just once. The rearrangement links TRBV20-1 to TRBJ1-1; D perhaps matches TRBD1 (6 bases). The germline CDR1 and CDR2 sequences are DFQATT and SNEGSKA (reference sequence). Trimming stripped 6 bases from V and 11 bases from J, with 7 bases between. This CDR3 region has 8 residues. Here the CDR3 DNA reads TGCAGTGCCCAGGGGGCTTTCTTT. This translates into CSAQGAFF.

The V call is TRBV9, the J call TRBJ2-2, with 8 bases identical to TRBD2. Germline-derived CDR1 and CDR2 are SGDLS and YYNGEE. Unmatched junction bases numbered 5, after V lost 3 bases and J lost 4 bases. CDR3 length: 15 amino acids. The CDR3 reads CASSASGGGTGELFF. The CDR3 DNA reads as TGTGCCAGCAGCGCCAGCGGGGGAGGCACCGGGGAGCTGTTTTTT.

The chain couples TRBV4-2 to TRBJ2-5; either TRBD1 or TRBD2 may supply D (5 bases each). The germline V gene has CDR1 LGHNA and CDR2 YNFKEQ. Trimming left V 0 bases short and J 3 bases short, with 8 bases between. CDR3 length: 14 residues. CDR3 protein: CASSQDGTEETQYF. The CDR3 nucleotides read TGTGCCAGCAGCCAAGATGGGACCGAAGAGACCCAGTACTTC.

J is TRBJ2-7 and V is TRBV5-6, with 9 nucleotides matching TRBD1. Germline assignment: CDR1 SGHDT and CDR2 YYEEEE. The V gene end was trimmed by 1 base and the J gene end by 0 bases; junction bases not matched to a gene: 2. This CDR3 has 15 residues. The CDR3 region is CASSLSGQGSYEQYF. In nucleotides, the CDR3 is TGTGCCAGCAGCTTGTCGGGACAGGGCTCCTACGAGCAGTACTTC.

This chain connects TRBV11-2 to TRBJ2-4; possible D gene TRBD2, 5 bases. Germline-derived CDR1 and CDR2 are SGHAT and FQNNGV. The CDR3 is made up of 13 amino acids. V was shortened by 0 bases and J by 7 bases, with 7 bases between the two germline ends. The CDR3 here is CASSLDRRNIQYF. For the CDR3, the DNA is TGTGCCAGCAGCTTAGACAGGAGGAACATTCAGTACTTC.